The clone carrying this TCR beta chain was counted ten times or more. Its antigen is not identified. The library targeted TCRbeta and was prepared with unique molecular identifiers. One entry per CDR3 protein results from TCRdb running MiXCR on the PCR reads. The table lists more than 200,000 distinct CDR3 sequences, about 8.2% of them singletons. The data originate from a study of T-cell reconstitution after alpha-beta-depleted transplantation in children. Whole-study results and caveats: Several patients had high TCRbeta diversity at day 60; it came from surviving recipient T cells and thymic progenitors. After transplant, at about two months, alpha-beta T cells were reportedly derived from several hundred expanded graft clones. A year post-transplant, T-cell counts and diversity derived mostly from newly produced T cells.

The CDR3 has 14 amino acids. V trimming: 4 bases; J trimming: 6 bases; junction bases outside the gene matches: 7. The germline gives CDR1 SGHRS, CDR2 YFSETQ. V and J are TRBV5-1 and TRBJ2-1, with 7 bases matching TRBD2. The TCR sequence derives from a male patient aged 2 to 10 who had a stem cell transplant for acute myeloid leukemia, so the T cells may come from the graft donor. The sequencing here drew on PBMCs, mostly from graft donor cells, taken 360 days after TCRalphabeta/CD19-depleted stem cell transplant. DNA for the CDR3: TGCGCCAGCAGCGCCACTAGCGATCGCAATGAGCAGTTCTTC. Encoded protein: CASSATSDRNEQFF.